Sequencing of this TCR beta chain was carried out in a study of human T cells and chemical hapten exposure. During construction of the library, unique molecular identifiers were attached to individual cDNA molecules for quantitative, reproducible TCR counting. In the study's own analysis: Counting gave a median of around 100,000 TCRs per sample, with values ranging from about 23,224 to 700,000. From the reads, TCRdb called clonotypes with MiXCR, one entry per CDR3 protein. These V and J calls originate from TCRdb's pipeline instead of the authors' own analysis. The sample shows about 120,000 distinct CDR3 sequences, 8% to 9.5% of them seen only once. Only a few counts were recorded for this clonotype. Its antigen is undetermined. RNA extraction used unfractionated whole blood as the source of total RNA. Findings of the study overall: Sensitizing to DPC left TCRs with a frequency above 1 in 1000 unaltered.

What was sequenced was whole blood. The clonotype was recovered from a human donor in good health. Some clones in this sample may be carry-over from other donors' samples.

CDR3 DNA sequence: TGCGCCAGCGGGACAGGGAACTACGAGCAGTACTTC. It translates to CASGTGNYEQYF. V gene TRBV5-1 combines with J gene TRBJ2-7, with 9 bases fitting TRBD1. Germline CDR1 SGHRS, CDR2 YFSETQ. The CDR3 is 12 amino acids. The J segment lost 3 bases and the V segment lost 7 bases, leaving 2 bases of the junction unmatched.